This entry concerns a single T cell receptor (beta chain). This entry is derived from a study of blood T cell repertoires in COVID-19. At the level of the study: Donors in the United States, Italy and Spain gave samples during acute or convalescent COVID-19. In each case, the material was cDNA or gDNA derived from T cells, B-cell-depleted T cells, or PBMCs.

As processed by the authors: Scientists estimated how many nucleated cells there were by amplifying reference gene primers. The data were produced by immunoSEQ multiplex PCR, yet TCRdb's version contains in-frame clones alone and is incomplete. Clone size and V and J calls were adopted from that table, with D and trimming inferred from the DNA. Of some 150,000 clones in the sample, 80% to 90% were seen once. Germline CDR1 is KGHSH and CDR2 is LQKENI. The CDR3 contains 18 residues. V trimming: 3 bases; J trimming: 9 bases; junction bases outside the gene matches: 18. This chain connects TRBV18 to TRBJ2-1; 9 positions agree with TRBD2. The clonotype originates from a woman in her seventies with acute or convalescent COVID-19. The specimen was peripheral blood. The CDR3 DNA reads TGTGCCAGCTCACCCGGGGTAGCGGGGGCCAACGTACGGGCTGAGCAGTTCTTC. It codes for CASSPGVAGANVRAEQFF.